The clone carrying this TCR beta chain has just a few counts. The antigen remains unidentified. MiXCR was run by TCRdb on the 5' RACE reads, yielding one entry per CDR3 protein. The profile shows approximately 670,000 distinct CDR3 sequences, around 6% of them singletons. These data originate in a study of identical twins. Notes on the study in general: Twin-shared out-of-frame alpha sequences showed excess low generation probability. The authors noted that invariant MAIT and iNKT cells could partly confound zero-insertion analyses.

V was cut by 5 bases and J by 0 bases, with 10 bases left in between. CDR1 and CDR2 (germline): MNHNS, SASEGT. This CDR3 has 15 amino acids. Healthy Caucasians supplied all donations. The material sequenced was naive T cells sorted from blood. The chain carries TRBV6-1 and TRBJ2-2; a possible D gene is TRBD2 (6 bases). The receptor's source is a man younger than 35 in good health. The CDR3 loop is CASSRRETNTGELFF. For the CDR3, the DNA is TGTGCCAGCAGTCGGAGGGAGACGAACACCGGGGAGCTGTTTTTT.